What follows are 7 T cell receptor beta chains derived from one specimen sequenced in a study of spatial heterogeneity in lung cancer. Time point of the sample: sample taken at primary tumor resection. Unsorted whole RNA of tumor, nontumor lung or frozen PBMC was sequenced. In TCRdb, the 5' RACE reads were re-called with MiXCR into one record per CDR3 protein. In the table there are more than 80,000 distinct CDR3 sequences, 10% to 15% of which are singletons. This specimen was PBMCs, taken at surgery. These receptors were collected from a male donor with early-stage non-small cell lung cancer.

There are many counts of this clonotype. The chain recombines TRBV7-2 with TRBJ1-2; 7 bases align to TRBD1. Germline CDR1 reads SGHTA; CDR2 reads FQGNSA. This CDR3 region has 15 residues. The trim removed 5 bases at V and 3 bases at J, leaving 9 bases unmatched. CDR3 protein: CASSPRGVGDYGYTF. The CDR3 nucleotides read TGTGCCAGCAGCCCCAGGGGGGTGGGTGACTATGGCTACACCTTC.

The chain joins TRBV28 to TRBJ2-7; 7 bases agree with TRBD2. Germline CDR1 MDHEN, CDR2 SYDVKM. V was clipped by 2 bases and J by 4 bases; unmatched bases: 5. This CDR3 comprises 14 residues. The CDR3 loop reads CASSLSLAAYEQYF. The DNA for the CDR3 is TGTGCCAGCAGTTTAAGCCTAGCGGCTTACGAGCAGTACTTC.

This clonotype came up a few times. The V and J genes are TRBV2 and TRBJ2-7; perhaps D is TRBD1 or TRBD2 (5 bases each). V was cut by 8 bases and J by 3 bases, with 20 bases left in between. The germline V gene encodes CDR1 SNHLY and CDR2 FYNNEI. This CDR3 has 15 amino acids. The CDR3 loop is CASVRMGVGDYEQYF. For the CDR3, the DNA is TGTGCCAGCGTTCGGATGGGAGTGGGGGACTACGAGCAGTACTTC.

This clonotype was picked up a small number of times. The chain carries TRBV30 and TRBJ1-1; TRBD1 matches at 10 bases. The length of the CDR3 is 12 residues. The V and J ends lost 5 bases and 5 bases, in that order; junction bases with no gene match: 2. CDR1 is GTSNPN, CDR2 SVGIG, per germline (reference sequence). CDR3 amino acids: CAWDRGRTEAFF. CDR3 DNA: TGTGCCTGGGACAGGGGGCGGACTGAAGCTTTCTTT.

The V and J genes are TRBV12-3 or TRBV12-4 and TRBJ2-1; 7 bases are a match to TRBD1. The V segment lost 5 bases and the J segment 3 bases; nucleotides outside the gene matches: 7. The CDR3 is 15 residues long. CDR3 loop: CASSGYRGLYNEQFF. The DNA for the CDR3 is TGTGCCAGCAGTGGATACAGGGGCCTCTACAATGAGCAGTTCTTC.

This clonotype was seen a few times. The V gene is TRBV7-9, the J gene TRBJ2-7; maybe TRBD2 (7 bases). Germline V gene lookup returns CDR1 SEHNR and CDR2 FQNEAQ (reference sequence). V lost 4 bases and J 7 bases, leaving 20 bases between the germline ends. The CDR3 is 15 residues long. The CDR3 DNA is TGTGCCAGCAGCTCCACAGGGACTATTGGTAGGGAGCAGTACTTC. It codes for CASSSTGTIGREQYF.

CDR3 bases: TGTGCCAGCAGTGAGAAAGGGACAGGAGTTGTGCAGTACTTC. Its translation: CASSEKGTGVVQYF. The chain employs TRBV6-2 or TRBV6-3 and TRBJ2-7, with 8 positions matching TRBD1. The length of the CDR3 is 14 residues. After removal of 5 bases from V and 9 bases from J, the junction contained 12 bases not matched to a gene. Per germline, CDR1 MNHEY and CDR2 SVGEGT.